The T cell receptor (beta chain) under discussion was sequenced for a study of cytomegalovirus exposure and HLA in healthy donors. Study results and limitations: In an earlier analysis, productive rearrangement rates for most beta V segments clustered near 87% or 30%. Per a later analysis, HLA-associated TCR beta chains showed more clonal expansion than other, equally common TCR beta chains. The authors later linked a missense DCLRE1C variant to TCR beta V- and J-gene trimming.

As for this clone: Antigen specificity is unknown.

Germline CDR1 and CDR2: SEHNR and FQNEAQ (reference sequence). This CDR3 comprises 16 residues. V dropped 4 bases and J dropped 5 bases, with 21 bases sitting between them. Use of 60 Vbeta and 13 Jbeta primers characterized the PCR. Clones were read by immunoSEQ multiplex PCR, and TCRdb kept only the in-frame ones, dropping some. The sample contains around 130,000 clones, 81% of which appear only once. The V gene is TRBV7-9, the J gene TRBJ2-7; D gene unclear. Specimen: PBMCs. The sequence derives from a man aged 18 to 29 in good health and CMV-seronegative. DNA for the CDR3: TGTGCCAGCAGCTACAGCCGTCCTTTTCCCCCGGACGAGCAGTACTTC. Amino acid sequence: CASSYSRPFPPDEQYF.